The clone carrying this T cell receptor beta chain was observed a handful of times. The data derive from a study of blood T cell repertoires in COVID-19. Turning to the study itself: From the United States, Italy and Spain came samples of acute and convalescent COVID-19. From T cells, B-cell-depleted T cells, or PBMCs came the material, which was cDNA or gDNA.

CDR3 length: 12 residues. Germline V lookup: CDR1 SGHTA, CDR2 FQGNSA. Trimming took off 7 bases at V and 11 bases at J, with 16 bases between the two ends. Original processing notes: For nucleated cells, counts were estimated from reference gene primer amplification. Assay: immunoSEQ multiplex PCR; the TCRdb copy retains only in-frame clones and omits some. V, J and clone size derive from that table, while D and trimming were established from the DNA sequence. The repertoire consists of tens of thousands of clones, with approximately 89% occurring once and the leading ten covering 11%. The sequence derives from an elderly man with acute or convalescent COVID-19. Sequenced input: peripheral blood. The chain carries TRBV7-2 and TRBJ2-3; D might be TRBD2 (5 bases). CDR3 sequence reads: CASIRSQGRQYF. The CDR3 DNA reads TGTGCCAGCATAAGGTCCCAAGGGAGGCAGTATTTT.